This T cell receptor beta chain is drawn from a study of blood T cell repertoires in COVID-19. Whole-study context: Whether acute or convalescent, the COVID-19 samples came from the United States, Italy and Spain. From T cells, B-cell-depleted T cells, or PBMCs came the material, which was cDNA or gDNA.

Between the trimmed V and J ends, which lost 6 bases and 1 base, there was a span of 9 bases. Germline loops: CDR1 MNHEY, CDR2 SVGAGI. The CDR3 runs to 13 residues. Authors' analysis steps: Amplification from reference gene primers served as the basis for estimated nucleated cell counts. Profiled with immunoSEQ multiplex PCR; TCRdb holds only in-frame clones, not every one. The D gene and trimming were derived from the DNA, and the V and J assignments and clone size from that table. The profile shows about 180,000 clones, 80% to 90% of them singletons. The V and J genes are TRBV6-5 and TRBJ1-1; D might be TRBD1 (6 bases). The specimen sequenced was peripheral blood. This clonotype originated in a human donor with active or convalescent COVID-19. The donor label of this sample is uncertain. CDR3: CASRKTGNTEAFF. The CDR3 DNA reads TGTGCCAGCAGAAAGACAGGGAACACTGAAGCTTTCTTT.